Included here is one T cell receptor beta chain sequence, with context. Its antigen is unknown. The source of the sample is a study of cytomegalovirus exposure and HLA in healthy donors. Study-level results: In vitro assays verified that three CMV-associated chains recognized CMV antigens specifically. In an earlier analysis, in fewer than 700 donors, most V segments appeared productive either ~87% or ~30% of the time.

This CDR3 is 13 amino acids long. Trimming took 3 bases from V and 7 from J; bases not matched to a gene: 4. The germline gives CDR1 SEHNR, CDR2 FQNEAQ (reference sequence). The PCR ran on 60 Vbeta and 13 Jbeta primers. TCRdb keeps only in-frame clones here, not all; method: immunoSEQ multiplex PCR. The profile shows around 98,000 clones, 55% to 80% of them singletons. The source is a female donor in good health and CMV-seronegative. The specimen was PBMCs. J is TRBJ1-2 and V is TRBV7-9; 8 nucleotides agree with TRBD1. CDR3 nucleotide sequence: TGTGCCAGCAGCTTCCAGGGGGCCTTTGGCTACACCTTC. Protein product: CASSFQGAFGYTF.